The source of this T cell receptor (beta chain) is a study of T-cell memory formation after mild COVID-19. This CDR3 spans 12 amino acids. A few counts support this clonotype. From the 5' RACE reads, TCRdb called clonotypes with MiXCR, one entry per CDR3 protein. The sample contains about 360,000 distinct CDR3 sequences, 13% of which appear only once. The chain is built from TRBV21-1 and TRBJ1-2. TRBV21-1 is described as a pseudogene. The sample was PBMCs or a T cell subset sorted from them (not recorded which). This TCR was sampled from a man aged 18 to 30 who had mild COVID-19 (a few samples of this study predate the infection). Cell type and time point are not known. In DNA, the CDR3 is TGTGCCAGCAGCAAAGGTGGTTATGGCTACACCTTC. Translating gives CASSKGGYGYTF.